This TCR beta chain was identified in a study of CD8 T cells in ankylosing spondylitis (dated by TCRdb to 2016 to 2017). For context, the study as a whole: The study set out to find disease-linked TCR variants by profiling T cell receptor beta repertoires in ankylosing spondylitis patients and healthy donors. Peripheral blood was sampled, and synovial fluid was also collected from ankylosing spondylitis patients. In total, the full study cohort was made up of 108 healthy donors and approximately 27 ankylosing spondylitis patients. The research as a whole found: A TCR beta motif made up of 7 to 9 highly homologous amino acid variants appeared to be characteristic of blood from ankylosing spondylitis patients. In peripheral blood, the disease-linked clones were found at relatively low frequencies and had a CD8+ phenotype. The disease-linked clones were reported as significantly enriched in matched synovial fluid samples from ankylosing spondylitis patients. Some motif variants were previously reported in synovial fluid and blood of reactive arthritis patients, suggesting common disease-initiation mechanisms.

On this clonotype itself: Its antigen specificity is not known. Base qualities are not recorded, but no much larger clone differs from it by a single base.

Data came from an Illumina HiSeq 2500. Quantitative 5'-RACE with molecular barcodes was used to prepare TCR beta libraries. As for how the authors treated the data: A new computational method based on a probabilistic model of VDJ rearrangement was used to identify disease-linked TCR variants. Using fastp at Q25 and MiXCR, TCRdb reprocessed the public reads and kept productive beta chains. Every entry covers one CDR3 protein and lists the most common genes and DNA from its rows. It is TCRdb's table, rather than the study itself, that gives the V and J calls and clone size. This sample comprises 700,000 to 1,000,000 distinct CDR3 sequences, 12% of them detected only once. The top ten clones comprise 0.51% of the sample. Measured from the cysteine to the phenylalanine, the CDR3 is 15 residues long. CDR3 DNA is the only sequence kept; it has 45 bases, read in frame from the first base. The germline V gene supplies CDR1 SGHAT and CDR2 FQNNGV. V and J are trimmed by 5 bases and 3 bases, and the gene matches miss 6 bases of the junction.

Sequencing input: blood, either unsorted or a sorted T cell fraction (not recorded which). This receptor was obtained from a male donor with ankylosing spondylitis. The rearrangement combines TRBV11-2 with TRBJ2-2; 7 of the junction bases match TRBD2. The CDR3 reads CASSPWGGYTGELFF. The DNA is as follows: TGTGCCAGCAGCCCTTGGGGGGGGTACACCGGGGAGCTGTTTTTT.